These 26 T cell receptor beta chains share one sample of origin, sequenced in a study of blood T cells in healthy people across ages. With a J-beta primer mix and a sample-barcoded 5' primer, a second PCR ran 7 to 11 cycles. TCRdb re-analysed the 5' RACE reads in MiXCR, keeping a single row per CDR3 protein. The sample lists 630,000 or so distinct CDR3 sequences, about a third seen once, with approximately 15% in the top ten. Source material: blood. The receptor source for this set is a woman older than 75 in good health.

This clonotype was recorded at least ten times. The genes are TRBV7-6 and TRBJ2-1, with 10 bases that match TRBD2. The CDR3 has 14 amino acids. Germline V gene data show CDR1 as SGHVS and CDR2 as FNYEAQ. The ends lost 5 bases at V and 8 bases at J; junction bases unmatched: 6. CDR3 loop: CASSVGTSDYEQFF. DNA for the CDR3: TGTGCCAGCAGCGTCGGGACTAGCGACTATGAGCAGTTCTTC. Drawing the rest from reference TRBV7-6 and TRBJ2-1, the complete variable domain is GAGVSQSPRYKVTKRGQDVALRCDPISGHVSLYWYRQALGQGPEFLTYFNYEAQQDKSGLPNDRFSAERPEGSISTLTIQRTEQRDSAMYRCASSVGTSDYEQFFGPGTRLTVL.

The V call is TRBV7-9, the J call TRBJ1-2; TRBD1 might be the D (5 bases). V was clipped by 1 base and J by 7 bases, with 13 bases between them. There are 14 residues in the CDR3. CDR1 SEHNR and CDR2 FQNEAQ come from the germline V gene (reference sequence). The CDR3 nucleotides read TGTGCCAGCAGCTTAGAGGGGATGTCGTCTGGCTACACCTTC. This translates into CASSLEGMSSGYTF.

This clonotype was detected ten times or more. The rearrangement joins TRBV11-2 to TRBJ2-5; D possibly corresponds to TRBD2 (6 bases). V was trimmed by 0 bases and J by 4 bases, leaving 9 bases between them. This CDR3 spans 14 amino acids. Looked up from germline, CDR1 is SGHAT and CDR2 is FQNNGV. The CDR3 DNA is TGTGCCAGCAGCTTAGATGTGGGGGGAGAGACCCAGTACTTC. This gives the protein CASSLDVGGETQYF. Combining the CDR3 with reference TRBV11-2 and TRBJ2-5 gives the whole variable domain EAGVAQSPRYKIIEKRQSVAFWCNPISGHATLYWYQQILGQGPKLLIQFQNNGVVDDSQLPKDRFSAERLKGVDSTLKIQPAKLEDSAVYLCASSLDVGGETQYFGPGTRLLVL.

The CDR3 coding sequence is TGTGCCAGCAGCTCCCAAACGGACAGCTCCTACGAGCAGTACTTC. Amino acid sequence: CASSSQTDSSYEQYF. The chain couples TRBV7-2 to TRBJ2-7, with a tentative D call TRBD1 (6 bases). From germline, CDR1 is SGHTA and CDR2 FQGNSA. The V and J ends lost 4 bases and 0 bases respectively, with 13 bases between them. This CDR3 is 15 amino acids long.

This clonotype was counted a few times. The CDR3 region has the DNA TGTGCCACCAGCGTCTCGACAGGGTCCACCGGGGAGCTGTTTTTT. It translates to CATSVSTGSTGELFF. This rearrangement joins TRBV15 to TRBJ2-2; 7 bases are a match to TRBD1. The CDR3 extends over 15 amino acids. Germline V CDR1 and CDR2: LNHNV, YYDKDF (reference sequence). V lost 5 bases, J lost 4 bases, and 7 bases stayed unmatched.

Details on this clonotype: A much larger clone lies a single base off, so this may be a read error. This chain connects TRBV15 to TRBJ2-2; D might be TRBD2 (6 bases). This CDR3 region has 14 residues. Germline CDR1 is LNHNV and CDR2 is YYDKDF (reference sequence). Trimming pared 7 bases from V and 6 bases from J, leaving 15 bases between. CDR3 coding DNA: TGTGCCACCAAGGAGGGGTTACACGCCGGGGAGCTGTTTTTT. This encodes CATKEGLHAGELFF. Based on the CDR3 plus reference TRBV15 and TRBJ2-2, the full variable domain is DAMVIQNPRYQVTQFGKPVTLSCSQTLNHNVMYWYQQKSSQAPKLLFHYYDKDFNNEADTPDNFQSRRPNTSFCFLDIRSPGLGDTAMYLCATKEGLHAGELFFGEGSRLTVL.

In its sample, this clonotype was seen many times. The gene calls are TRBV29-1 and TRBJ1-5; TRBD1 matches 10 bases. The V gene's germline CDR1 is SQVTM and CDR2 ANQGSEA. CDR3 size: 15 residues. V trimming: 5 bases; J trimming: 2 bases; junction bases outside the gene matches: 6. CDR3 sequence reads: CSVIHGQGGNQPQHF. As DNA, the CDR3 is TGCAGCGTTATTCACGGACAGGGGGGCAATCAGCCCCAGCATTTT. Full variable domain (rest looked up from reference TRBV29-1 and TRBJ1-5): SAVISQKPSRDICQRGTSLTIQCQVDSQVTMMFWYRQQPGQSLTLIATANQGSEATYESGFVIDKFPISRPNLTFSTLTVSNMSPEDSSIYLCSVIHGQGGNQPQHFGDGTRLSIL.

The CDR3: CASSGLAGGLDIQYF. The CDR3 DNA is TGTGCCAGCTCTGGACTAGCGGGGGGGCTTGACATTCAGTACTTC. This rearrangement joins TRBV5-5 to TRBJ2-7; 15 bases match TRBD2. The J call is uncertain, as TRBJ2-4 better fits the DNA end. The CDR3 runs to 15 residues. From germline, CDR1 is SGHKS and CDR2 YYEKEE (reference sequence).

This chain links TRBV2 with TRBJ2-3, with D tentatively TRBD1 or TRBD2 (5 bases each). The CDR3 is 14 residues long. Germline assignment: CDR1 SNHLY and CDR2 FYNNEI. V was pared by 7 bases and J by 4 bases, with 15 bases between. DNA for the CDR3: TGTGCCAGCAAGGGGACCTGGTTGGCAGATACGCAGTATTTT. As protein: CASKGTWLADTQYF.

This sequence joins TRBV4-1 and TRBJ2-3; D may be TRBD1 or TRBD2 (5 bases each). The CDR3 totals 18 residues. Trimming stripped 3 bases from V and 4 bases from J, with 23 bases between. CDR1 is MGHRA, CDR2 YSYEKL, per germline. The CDR3 DNA sequence: TGCGCCAGCAGCCACCCATTCCGGGACGGCTTAATCCCAGATACGCAGTATTTT. Translation: CASSHPFRDGLIPDTQYF.

This clonotype was picked up many times. V gene TRBV6-2 or TRBV6-3 combines with J gene TRBJ2-1; D is ambiguous. Per the germline V gene, CDR1 is MNHEY and CDR2 is SVGEGT. Between the trimmed V and J ends, which lost 0 bases and 6 bases, there was a span of 9 bases. The CDR3 consists of 14 residues. CDR3 loop: CASSYSRLVNEQFF. For the CDR3, the DNA is TGTGCCAGCAGTTACTCGCGGTTGGTCAATGAGCAGTTCTTC.

The chain couples TRBV27 to TRBJ1-4, with 9 bases fitting TRBD1. This CDR3 is built from 15 residues. From germline, CDR1 is MNHEY and CDR2 SMNVEV (reference sequence). The ends lost 5 bases at V and 10 bases at J; junction bases unmatched: 11. The CDR3: CASSLTGGMVGKLFF. The CDR3 DNA follows: TGTGCCAGCAGTCTTACAGGGGGCATGGTTGGAAAACTGTTTTTT.

Comments on this clonotype: A read error is possible here, since a much larger clone lies one base away. This sequence joins TRBV20-1 and TRBJ1-5, with a possible D match to TRBD1 (6 bases). The CDR3 has 18 amino acids. The germline CDR1 and CDR2 sequences are DFQATT and SNEGSKA (reference sequence). The V gene lost 0 bases and the J gene lost 4 bases, with 22 bases spanning the gap. The CDR3 DNA reads as TGCAGTGCTAGAGATTGCGGACAGCAACTTACAAGAAATCAGCCCCAGCATTTT. The encoded protein is CSARDCGQQLTRNQPQHF.

This chain uses TRBV6-1 with TRBJ1-4; D is possibly TRBD1 (5 bases). The V end lost 2 bases, the J end lost 0 bases, and 10 bases lay between the germline ends. The CDR3 has 16 residues. The V gene's germline CDR1 is MNHNS and CDR2 SASEGT. CDR3 nucleotides: TGTGCCAGCAGTGAACTTTCGGGGGCAACTAATGAAAAACTGTTTTTT. This codes for CASSELSGATNEKLFF.

This clonotype has ten or more counts. The rearrangement joins TRBV5-1 to TRBJ2-1; the D gene could be TRBD1 or TRBD2 (6 bases each). The CDR3 has 15 amino acids. Trimming took off 5 bases at V and 5 bases at J, with 17 bases between the two ends. Germline V gene lookup returns CDR1 SGHRS and CDR2 YFSETQ. The CDR3 DNA reads TGCGCCAGCAGGTTCGACGGGGGCGGTCACAATGAGCAGTTCTTC. It yields the protein CASRFDGGGHNEQFF.

The genes are TRBV19 and TRBJ1-6; weak D call: TRBD1 (6 bases). This CDR3 has 13 amino acids. The germline gives CDR1 LNHDA, CDR2 SQIVND (reference sequence). The V gene lost 9 bases and the J gene lost 7 bases, with 13 bases spanning the gap. In DNA form, the CDR3 reads TGTGCCAGCAAAACAGGGACGAATTCACCCCTCCACTTT. Protein product: CASKTGTNSPLHF.

The chain uses TRBV6-5 and TRBJ1-2, with D uncertain. This CDR3 is 11 amino acids long. Looked up from germline, CDR1 is MNHEY and CDR2 is SVGAGI. Trimming took off 8 bases at V and 1 base at J, with 5 bases between the two ends. CDR3 residues: CASSGNYGYTF. The CDR3 DNA sequence: TGTGCCAGCTCCGGTAACTATGGCTACACCTTC.

Many counts were recorded for this clonotype. The chain employs TRBV3-1 and TRBJ2-3; D unclear. Trimming removed 1 base from V and 0 bases from J, with 5 bases in between. The CDR3 extends over 14 amino acids. Per germline, CDR1 LGHDT and CDR2 YNNKEL (reference sequence). The CDR3 sequence: CASSQAASTDTQYF. The CDR3 region has the DNA TGTGCCAGCAGCCAAGCGGCTAGCACAGATACGCAGTATTTT.

Many counts were recorded for this clonotype. V and J are TRBV6-5 and TRBJ1-1; D is unclear. Germline CDR1 is MNHEY and CDR2 is SVGAGI. The V end lost 0 bases, the J end lost 8 bases, and 7 bases lay between the germline ends. This CDR3 comprises 12 residues. The CDR3 region has the DNA TGTGCCAGCAGTTACTCGTCGGGGGAAGCTTTCTTT. It specifies CASSYSSGEAFF.

V and J are TRBV5-1 and TRBJ2-1, with D possibly TRBD2 on 5 matching bases. Per germline, CDR1 SGHRS and CDR2 YFSETQ. This CDR3 has 16 amino acids. V lost 3 bases and J 2 bases, leaving 15 bases between the germline ends. The DNA for the CDR3 is TGCGCCAGCAGCTGGGTGGGCGGGTCCACCTACAATGAGCAGTTCTTC. Its translation is CASSWVGGSTYNEQFF.

The genes are TRBV7-8 and TRBJ2-2, with D unclear. The V and J ends lost 5 bases and 1 base respectively, with 11 bases between them. The CDR3 totals 15 residues. The germline CDR1 and CDR2 sequences are SGHVS and FQNEAQ. CDR3 DNA sequence: TGTGCCAGCAGCCCCGTTAGTCGGAACACCGGGGAGCTGTTTTTT. Protein: CASSPVSRNTGELFF.

About this clonotype: One base away lies a much larger clone, so this may be a sequencing read error. The chain employs TRBV20-1 and TRBJ2-5; 9 positions agree with TRBD2. CDR1 and CDR2 (germline): DFQATT, SNEGSKA (reference sequence). V lost 5 bases to trimming and J lost 2 bases; unmatched junction nucleotides: 12. This CDR3 spans 16 amino acids. CDR3 nucleotide sequence: TGCAGTGCTGCGTCGGGAGGAGCGGGGGGACAAGAGACCCAGTACTTC. It encodes CSAASGGAGGQETQYF.

The table lists this clonotype with many counts. The J gene is TRBJ2-4, the V gene TRBV12-3 or TRBV12-4; no definite D call. The CDR3 is made up of 14 amino acids. Trimming stripped 4 bases from V and 0 bases from J, with 7 bases between. The DNA for the CDR3 is TGTGCCAGCAGTTCCGCCCTAGCCAAAAACATTCAGTACTTC. Protein: CASSSALAKNIQYF.

The chain combines TRBV20-1 with TRBJ2-7, with D perhaps TRBD2 (6 bases). The germline V gene encodes CDR1 DFQATT and CDR2 SNEGSKA (reference sequence). The V gene lost 5 bases and the J gene lost 4 bases, with 12 bases spanning the gap. This CDR3 contains 12 residues. CDR3: CSAYSGGYEQYF. The CDR3 nucleotides are TGCAGTGCTTATAGCGGAGGATACGAGCAGTACTTC.

This clonotype has at least ten counts. The chain has TRBV7-6 and TRBJ2-5; D gene unclear. Deletions cut 1 base from V and 1 base from J, with 10 bases between. Germline lookup yields CDR1 SGHVS and CDR2 FNYEAQ. The CDR3 totals 15 residues. The CDR3 DNA reads TGTGCCAGCAGCTTAGACCCAGGTACCCAAGAGACCCAGTACTTC. Translating it yields CASSLDPGTQETQYF.

This clonotype was seen many times. This chain links TRBV20-1 with TRBJ2-1; D may be TRBD2 (6 bases). The CDR3 is 13 residues long. Trimming took 5 bases from V and 5 from J, leaving 13 bases between them. The germline V gene encodes CDR1 DFQATT and CDR2 SNEGSKA (reference sequence). CDR3 residues: CSARRRADNEQFF. Written as DNA, the CDR3 is TGCAGTGCTCGCCGGAGGGCGGACAATGAGCAGTTCTTC.